The T cell receptor (beta chain) under discussion was sequenced for a study of response to subunit inactivated influenza vaccine (dated by TCRdb to the late 2010s). Concerning the study at large: To follow how T cells responded to a trivalent subunit inactivated influenza vaccine, the researchers relied on deep quantitative profiling of the T cell receptor repertoire. On the study overall, not on this receptor specifically: The authors suggested that each seasonal influenza vaccination may recruit only a limited number of new T cells.

The library relied on RT-PCR. Instrument used: Illumina HiSeq 2500. TCRdb trimmed public reads at Q25 via fastp, called clones via MiXCR and kept in-frame beta chains. Each CDR3 protein gets just one entry, which takes the most common genes and DNA from the rows behind it. The sample table contains around 530,000 distinct CDR3 sequences; only one count was recorded for about 15% of them. The biggest ten clones account for approximately 3% of the sample. Concerning this clonotype: Its cognate antigen has yet to be identified. Base qualities are missing; no much larger clone stands one base away.

Per the germline V gene, SNHLY is the CDR1 and FYNNEI is the CDR2. The trim is 4 bases for V and 2 bases for J, with a gap of 9 bases between the germline ends. From the cysteine up to the phenylalanine, the CDR3 has a length of 15 residues. The CDR3 DNA has 45 bases and is translated from base 1. The chain was built from TRBV2 and TRBJ2-6; the D gene assignment is ambiguous. The sequenced sample was CD4+ T cells sorted from PBMCs, obtained roughly 24 months after vaccination. This clonotype was sampled from a man aged 50-75 years who received an inactivated influenza vaccine. Donor details come from another sample of the same person, matched by shared clones. Here is the DNA: TGTGCCAGCAGTGTTCAGCCGGCTGGGGCCAACGTCCTGACTTTC. It translates as CASSVQPAGANVLTF.